A selection of T cell receptor beta chains follows, all from one sample in a study of blood T cell repertoires in COVID-19. Assay used: immunoSEQ multiplex PCR; TCRdb lists only in-frame clones, some missing. Of about 250,000 clones in the sample, 80% to 90% are singletons; the top ten hold more than 1.5%. The sample comprised PBMCs or T cells enriched from blood (not recorded which). The receptors here all came from a man between 35 and 55 years old who had recovered from COVID-19. The CDR3 runs from the conserved cysteine through the conserved F or W. Each record gives: J gene, clone size, V gene, D gene, CDR3 DNA, CDR3 protein. The D gene is left open where the match is weak. Expanded clones are given a class, and other clones once, few, many or no size at all.

J gene: TRBJ1-5; clone size: -; V gene: TRBV6-6; D gene: -; CDR3 DNA: TGTGCCAGCAACTATGACAATCAGCCCCAGCATTTT; CDR3 protein: CASNYDNQPQHF
J gene: TRBJ1-3; clone size: -; V gene: TRBV6-2/TRBV6-3; D gene: TRBD1; CDR3 DNA: TGTGCCAGCAGTTACTTCCGGGACAGCCTCTCTGGAAACACCATATATTTT; CDR3 protein: CASSYFRDSLSGNTIYF
J gene: TRBJ1-5; clone size: -; V gene: TRBV6-1; D gene: TRBD1; CDR3 DNA: TGTGCCAGCAGTGAAGCGGGGACAGGGGGCGTTCAGCCCCAGCATTTT; CDR3 protein: CASSEAGTGGVQPQHF
J gene: TRBJ1-2; clone size: -; V gene: TRBV12-3/TRBV12-4; D gene: TRBD1; CDR3 DNA: TGTGCCAGCAGCCAGGGACAGGGGTACGGCTACACCTTC; CDR3 protein: CASSQGQGYGYTF
J gene: TRBJ1-5; clone size: -; V gene: TRBV30; D gene: -; CDR3 DNA: TGTGCCTGGAGTGTAGAGTATGGTCAGCCCCAGCATTTT; CDR3 protein: CAWSVEYGQPQHF
J gene: TRBJ2-1; clone size: -; V gene: TRBV9; D gene: TRBD1; CDR3 DNA: TGTGCCAGCAGCGTGGTACCAGGGGGCGTTTACAATGAGCAGTTCTTC; CDR3 protein: CASSVVPGGVYNEQFF
J gene: TRBJ2-3; clone size: few; V gene: TRBV18; D gene: TRBD2; CDR3 DNA: TGTGCCAGCTCACCGCCAGCGGGGTTCTTCACAGATACGCAGTATTTT; CDR3 protein: CASSPPAGFFTDTQYF
J gene: TRBJ2-7; clone size: few; V gene: TRBV15; D gene: TRBD2; CDR3 DNA: TGTGCCACCAGCAGAGGGCTAGCGGAGAGCTACGAGCAGTACTTC; CDR3 protein: CATSRGLAESYEQYF
J gene: TRBJ1-2; clone size: -; V gene: TRBV12-3/TRBV12-4; D gene: -; CDR3 DNA: TGTGCCAGTACCCCGGGGAAAATCTATGGCTACACCTTC; CDR3 protein: CASTPGKIYGYTF
J gene: TRBJ1-2; clone size: -; V gene: TRBV7-2; D gene: -; CDR3 DNA: TGTGCCAGCAGCTTAGTTGGGGGATTTGGGGACAAGGACTATGGCTACACCTTC; CDR3 protein: CASSLVGGFGDKDYGYTF
J gene: TRBJ2-3; clone size: -; V gene: TRBV9; D gene: TRBD2; CDR3 DNA: TGTGCCAGCAGCGAAGGGACTAGCGGAGCAGATACGCAGTATTTT; CDR3 protein: CASSEGTSGADTQYF
J gene: TRBJ1-4; clone size: once; V gene: TRBV29-1; D gene: -; CDR3 DNA: TGCAGCGTTGCCCGGGGTGAAAAACTGTTTTTT; CDR3 protein: CSVARGEKLFF
J gene: TRBJ2-1; clone size: -; V gene: TRBV27; D gene: -; CDR3 DNA: TGTGCCAGCAGCAGGGAAACAAACTACAATGAGCAGTTCTTC; CDR3 protein: CASSRETNYNEQFF
J gene: TRBJ2-7; clone size: -; V gene: TRBV7-9; D gene: -; CDR3 DNA: TGTGCCAGCAGCTTAACAATCTACGAGCAGTACTTC; CDR3 protein: CASSLTIYEQYF
J gene: TRBJ1-6; clone size: -; V gene: TRBV11-2; D gene: -; CDR3 DNA: TGTGCCAGCAGCTTAGAATGGGGGGGCACAAATCTATACCCCCTCCACTTT; CDR3 protein: CASSLEWGGTNLYPLHF
J gene: TRBJ2-7; clone size: -; V gene: TRBV7-2; D gene: -; CDR3 DNA: TGTGCCAGCAGCTCGAGCTCCTACGAGCAGTACTTC; CDR3 protein: CASSSSSYEQYF
J gene: TRBJ1-2; clone size: -; V gene: TRBV29-1; D gene: -; CDR3 DNA: TGCAGCGTTGAAGATACGAGAAACTATGGCTACACCTTC; CDR3 protein: CSVEDTRNYGYTF
J gene: TRBJ1-5; clone size: once; V gene: TRBV30; D gene: -; CDR3 DNA: TGTGCCTGGAGTGCTACCGGGGGGGCCCAGCATTTT; CDR3 protein: CAWSATGGAQHF
J gene: TRBJ2-1; clone size: -; V gene: TRBV11-1; D gene: -; CDR3 DNA: TGTGCCAGCAGCTTAACTACGAATGAGCAGTTCTTC; CDR3 protein: CASSLTTNEQFF
J gene: TRBJ1-2; clone size: -; V gene: TRBV21-1; D gene: -; CDR3 DNA: TGTGCCAGCAGCCCCACAGGGGAGTCATCTGGCTACACCTTC; CDR3 protein: CASSPTGESSGYTF
J gene: TRBJ2-7; clone size: -; V gene: TRBV27; D gene: TRBD1; CDR3 DNA: TGTGCCAGCAGTCAGGGGGACTCCTACGAGCAGTACTTC; CDR3 protein: CASSQGDSYEQYF
J gene: TRBJ2-3; clone size: -; V gene: TRBV4-1; D gene: TRBD2; CDR3 DNA: TGCGCCAGCAGCCTCCAGCGGGAGCGGACAGATACGCAGTATTTT; CDR3 protein: CASSLQRERTDTQYF
J gene: TRBJ1-3; clone size: few; V gene: TRBV4-2; D gene: -; CDR3 DNA: TGTGCCAGCAGCCAAGAGGTGACAAGGTTTTCTGGAAACACCATATATTTT; CDR3 protein: CASSQEVTRFSGNTIYF
J gene: TRBJ1-5; clone size: -; V gene: TRBV28; D gene: TRBD1; CDR3 DNA: TGTGCCAGCCGCATGACGACAGGGGGCGCGGGTCAGCCCCAGCATTTT; CDR3 protein: CASRMTTGGAGQPQHF
J gene: TRBJ1-2; clone size: -; V gene: TRBV28; D gene: TRBD1; CDR3 DNA: TGTGCCAGCAGTTCATACCCACAGGGGACCTATGGCTACACCTTC; CDR3 protein: CASSSYPQGTYGYTF
J gene: TRBJ1-5; clone size: -; V gene: TRBV2; D gene: -; CDR3 DNA: TGTGCCAGCAGTGAAGGGACAGCTAACAATCAGCCCCAGCATTTT; CDR3 protein: CASSEGTANNQPQHF
J gene: TRBJ2-3; clone size: -; V gene: TRBV30; D gene: -; CDR3 DNA: TGTGCCTGGAGTAAATGGAGAGGTTTAGCATCAGATACGCAGTATTTT; CDR3 protein: CAWSKWRGLASDTQYF
J gene: TRBJ1-4; clone size: -; V gene: TRBV11-2; D gene: -; CDR3 DNA: TGTGCCAGCAGCCTAGGCGGGTATCCTAATGAAAAACTGTTTTTT; CDR3 protein: CASSLGGYPNEKLFF
J gene: TRBJ1-1; clone size: -; V gene: TRBV29-1; D gene: TRBD1; CDR3 DNA: TGCAGCGTCTCGGACAGGGCCACTGAAGCTTTCTTT; CDR3 protein: CSVSDRATEAFF
J gene: TRBJ2-2; clone size: -; V gene: TRBV2; D gene: -; CDR3 DNA: TGTGCCAGCAACCCACAGGGACCGAACACCGGGGAGCTGTTTTTT; CDR3 protein: CASNPQGPNTGELFF
J gene: TRBJ1-1; clone size: -; V gene: TRBV28; D gene: -; CDR3 DNA: TGTGCCAGCAGACCTGCAGCTGCGGGCGCTGAAGCTTTCTTT; CDR3 protein: CASRPAAAGAEAFF
J gene: TRBJ1-2; clone size: -; V gene: TRBV7-9; D gene: -; CDR3 DNA: TGTGCCAGCACCCAGGCAGGGGTCGACGGCTACACCTTC; CDR3 protein: CASTQAGVDGYTF
J gene: TRBJ1-2; clone size: -; V gene: TRBV5-1; D gene: TRBD1; CDR3 DNA: TGCGCCAGCAGCTTGGTGGCGCGAAGGGGGCAGGTAGACGGCTACACCTTC; CDR3 protein: CASSLVARRGQVDGYTF
J gene: TRBJ2-1; clone size: -; V gene: TRBV5-1; D gene: -; CDR3 DNA: TGCGCCAGCAGCTTGGTGGGGGGTAGCTCCTACAATGAGCAGTTCTTC; CDR3 protein: CASSLVGGSSYNEQFF
J gene: TRBJ2-1; clone size: -; V gene: TRBV4-3; D gene: TRBD2; CDR3 DNA: TGCGCCAGCAGCCAAGATCCCAGCGGGGGCCGATACAATGAGCAGTTCTTC; CDR3 protein: CASSQDPSGGRYNEQFF
J gene: TRBJ2-5; clone size: -; V gene: TRBV18; D gene: -; CDR3 DNA: TGTGCCAGCTCACCCCAGTACCAAGAGACCCAGTACTTC; CDR3 protein: CASSPQYQETQYF
J gene: TRBJ1-3; clone size: -; V gene: TRBV5-6; D gene: -; CDR3 DNA: TGTGCCAGCAGCTTGCAGGGATTTGGAAACACCATATATTTT; CDR3 protein: CASSLQGFGNTIYF
J gene: TRBJ1-2; clone size: -; V gene: TRBV27; D gene: -; CDR3 DNA: TGTGCCAGCACCAGTTGGGGGGGCGCCTATGGCTACACCTTC; CDR3 protein: CASTSWGGAYGYTF
J gene: TRBJ2-1; clone size: -; V gene: TRBV6-1; D gene: TRBD2; CDR3 DNA: TGTGCCAGCAGTGAATGGGGCGGGAGTGGCCACAATGAGCAGTTCTTC; CDR3 protein: CASSEWGGSGHNEQFF
J gene: TRBJ2-3; clone size: once; V gene: TRBV15; D gene: -; CDR3 DNA: TGTGCCACCAGCAGAGAGTCAAACGGGGATACGCAGTATTTT; CDR3 protein: CATSRESNGDTQYF
J gene: TRBJ2-7; clone size: -; V gene: TRBV3-1/TRBV3-2; D gene: -; CDR3 DNA: TGTGCCAGCAGCCAAGGGAGCGGGTCCTGGTCCGAGCAGTACTTC; CDR3 protein: CASSQGSGSWSEQYF
J gene: TRBJ2-7; clone size: -; V gene: TRBV5-1; D gene: TRBD1; CDR3 DNA: TGCGCCAGCAGCCTTCTGGGGGACAGGGCTACCTACGAGCAGTACTTC; CDR3 protein: CASSLLGDRATYEQYF